This T cell receptor (beta chain) was recovered during a study of blood T cell repertoires in COVID-19. Whole-study context: The United States, Italy and Spain supplied acute and convalescent COVID-19 samples. T cells, B-cell-depleted T cells, or PBMCs provided the cDNA or gDNA that served as material.

Germline V gene sequence: CDR1 KGHSH, CDR2 LQKENI. The CDR3 contains 16 residues. Trimming pared 5 bases from V and 0 bases from J, leaving 14 bases between. Authors' methods: Reference gene primer amplification yielded estimated nucleated cell counts. Using immunoSEQ multiplex PCR, the repertoire was profiled, and TCRdb retains in-frame clones only, with some absent. That table supplies the V and J calls and clone size; D and trimming were determined from the DNA. The sample shows over 300,000 clones, 89% of them seen only once. In its sample, this clone was seen once. Sequencing used peripheral blood. This receptor was taken from a man aged 18 to 30 who had recovered from COVID-19. This sequence joins TRBV18 and TRBJ2-1; tentatively, D is TRBD2 (5 bases). The CDR3 loop reads CASSSLARSSYNEQFF. CDR3 nucleotide sequence: TGTGCCAGCTCATCCTTAGCGCGGAGCTCCTACAATGAGCAGTTCTTC. Together with reference TRBV18 and TRBJ2-1, the CDR3 gives the full variable domain: NAGVMQNPRHLVRRRGQEARLRCSPMKGHSHVYWYRQLPEEGLKFMVYLQKENIIDESGMPKERFSAEFPKEGPSILRIQQVVRGDSAAYFCASSSLARSSYNEQFFGPGTRLTVL.